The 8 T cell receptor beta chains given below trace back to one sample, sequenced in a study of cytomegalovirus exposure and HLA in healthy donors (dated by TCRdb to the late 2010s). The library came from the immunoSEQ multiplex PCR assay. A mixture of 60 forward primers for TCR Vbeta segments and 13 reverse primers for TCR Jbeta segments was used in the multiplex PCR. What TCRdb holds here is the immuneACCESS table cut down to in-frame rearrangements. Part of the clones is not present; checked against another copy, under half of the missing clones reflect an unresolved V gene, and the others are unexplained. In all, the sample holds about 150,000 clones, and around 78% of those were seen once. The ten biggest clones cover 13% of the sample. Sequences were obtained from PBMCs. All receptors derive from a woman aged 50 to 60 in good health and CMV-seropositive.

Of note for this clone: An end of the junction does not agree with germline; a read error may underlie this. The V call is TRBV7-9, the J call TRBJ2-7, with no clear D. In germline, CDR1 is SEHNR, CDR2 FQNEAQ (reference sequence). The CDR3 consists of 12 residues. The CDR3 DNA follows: TGTTCCAGCAGCTCCGACGAGGACGAGCAGTACTTC. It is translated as CSSSSDEDEQYF.

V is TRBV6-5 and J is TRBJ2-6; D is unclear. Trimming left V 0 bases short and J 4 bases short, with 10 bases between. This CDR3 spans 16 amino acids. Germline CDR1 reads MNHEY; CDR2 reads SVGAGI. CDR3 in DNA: TGTGCCAGCAGTTACTCGCTCAGTACGGGGGCCAACGTCCTGACTTTC. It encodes CASSYSLSTGANVLTF.

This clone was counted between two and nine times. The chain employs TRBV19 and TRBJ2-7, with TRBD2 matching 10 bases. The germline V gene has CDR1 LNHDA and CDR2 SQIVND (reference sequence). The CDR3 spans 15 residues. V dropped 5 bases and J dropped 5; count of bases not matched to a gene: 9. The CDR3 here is CASSALLAGEDEQYF. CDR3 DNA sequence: TGTGCCAGTAGTGCCCTCCTAGCGGGGGAGGACGAGCAGTACTTC.

The CDR3 region has the DNA TGCGCCAGCAGCCAAGATTACCGCCGGGCGGGGCAGTACTTC. Residues: CASSQDYRRAGQYF. This chain joins TRBV4-1 and TRBJ2-7, with D maybe TRBD2 (5 bases). The germline V gene encodes CDR1 MGHRA and CDR2 YSYEKL. Trimming took off 0 bases at V and 9 bases at J, with 15 bases between the two ends. CDR3 length: 14 residues.

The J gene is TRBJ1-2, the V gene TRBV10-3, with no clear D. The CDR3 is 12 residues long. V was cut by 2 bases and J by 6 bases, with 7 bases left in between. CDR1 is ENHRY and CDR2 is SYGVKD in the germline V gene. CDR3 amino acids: CAISEAGDGYTF. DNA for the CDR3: TGTGCCATCAGTGAGGCGGGTGATGGCTACACCTTC.

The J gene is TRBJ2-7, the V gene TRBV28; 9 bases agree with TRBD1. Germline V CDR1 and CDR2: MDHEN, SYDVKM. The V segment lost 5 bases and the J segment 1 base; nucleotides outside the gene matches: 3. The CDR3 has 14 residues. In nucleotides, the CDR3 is TGTGCCAGCAGTACGGGACAGGGTTCCTACGAGCAGTACTTC. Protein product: CASSTGQGSYEQYF.

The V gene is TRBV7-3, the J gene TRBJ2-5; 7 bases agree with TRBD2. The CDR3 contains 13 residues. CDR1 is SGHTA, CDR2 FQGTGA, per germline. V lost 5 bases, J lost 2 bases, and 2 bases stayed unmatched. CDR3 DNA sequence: TGTGCCAGCAGCGGGGGGGGGCAAGAGACCCAGTACTTC. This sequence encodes CASSGGGQETQYF.

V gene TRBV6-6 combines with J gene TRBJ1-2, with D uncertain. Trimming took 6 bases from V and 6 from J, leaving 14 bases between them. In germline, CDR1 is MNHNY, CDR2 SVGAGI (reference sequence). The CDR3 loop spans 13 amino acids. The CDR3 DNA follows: TGTGCCAGCAGCCCCGCCAGGCCCAATGGCTACACCTTC. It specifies CASSPARPNGYTF.